This TCR beta chain was captured by sequencing in a study of cytomegalovirus exposure and HLA in healthy donors. This CDR3 is built from 13 residues. Trimming left V 4 bases short and J 3 bases short, with 10 bases between. A single count supports this clone. Its antigen is unidentified. Study results and caveats: The majority of TCR sequences were rare, yet some public TCRs appeared in many donors.

It was with 60 Vbeta and 13 Jbeta primers that the PCR ran. Authors' methods: Counted up in a later analysis, unique TCR beta chains came to about 80 million, with around 11 million shared. This table comes from immunoSEQ multiplex PCR, and its TCRdb copy is limited to in-frame clones, with some not included. The DNA was the basis for D and trimming; V, J and clone size are from that table. The sample carries about 87,000 clones, approximately 69% recorded once. This chain connects TRBV23-1 to TRBJ2-7; D is unresolved. TRBV23-1 is an ORF for which the function is uncertain. The sequencing sample was made of PBMCs. The sequence came from a young man in good health and CMV-seropositive. The CDR3 spells CASSLLRGYEQYF. The DNA for the CDR3 is TGCGCCAGCAGTCTCCTTCGAGGCTACGAGCAGTACTTC.